Sequencing of this TCR beta chain was carried out in a study of blood T cell repertoires in COVID-19. Whole-study context: From T cells, B-cell-depleted T cells, or PBMCs came the material, which was cDNA or gDNA.

Germline CDR1 SGHRS, CDR2 YFSETQ. V was shortened by 0 bases and J by 10 bases, with 8 bases between the two germline ends. The length of the CDR3 is 13 residues. The data were produced by immunoSEQ multiplex PCR, yet TCRdb's version contains in-frame clones alone and is incomplete. The repertoire has around 83,000 clones, approximately 86% of them found once; the top ten carry approximately 8.1%. The rearrangement uses TRBV5-1 and TRBJ1-6; the D is unclear. Sample: peripheral blood. The receptor's source is an elderly man with active or convalescent COVID-19. The CDR3: CASSLEVRSPLHF. In nucleotides, the CDR3 is TGCGCCAGCAGCTTGGAAGTCAGGTCACCCCTCCACTTT. The complete variable domain, with remaining parts taken from reference TRBV5-1 and TRBJ1-6, reads KAGVTQTPRYLIKTRGQQVTLSCSPISGHRSVSWYQQTPGQGLQFLFEYFSETQRNKGNFPGRFSGRQFSNSRSEMNVSTLELGDSALYLCASSLEVRSPLHFGNGTRLTVT.